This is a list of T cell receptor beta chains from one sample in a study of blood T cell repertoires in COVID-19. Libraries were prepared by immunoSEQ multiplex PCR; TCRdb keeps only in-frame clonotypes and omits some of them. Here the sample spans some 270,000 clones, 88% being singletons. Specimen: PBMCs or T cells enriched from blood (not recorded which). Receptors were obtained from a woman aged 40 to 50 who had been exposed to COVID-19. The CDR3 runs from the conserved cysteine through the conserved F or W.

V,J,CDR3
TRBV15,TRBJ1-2,CATSREYRGYGYTF
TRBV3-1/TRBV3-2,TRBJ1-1,CASSFGGWTEAFF
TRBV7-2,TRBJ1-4,CASSPTGINEKLFF
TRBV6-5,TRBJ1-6,CASSGTFQNSPLHF
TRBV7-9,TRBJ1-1,CASSSNPFRGGTEAFF
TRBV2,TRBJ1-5,CASSRQASNQPQHF
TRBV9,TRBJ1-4,CASSVASGTDNEKLFF
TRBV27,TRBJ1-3,CASRDYSGNTIYF
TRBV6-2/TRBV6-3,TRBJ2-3,CASSRSGAADTQYF
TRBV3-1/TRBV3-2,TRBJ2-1,CASSRLAGEQFF
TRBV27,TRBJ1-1,CASSSYGQGIDSAFF
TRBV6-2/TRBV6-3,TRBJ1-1,CASSPTPIKNTEAFF
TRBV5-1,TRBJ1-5,CASSLGDRNQPQHF
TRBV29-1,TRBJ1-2,CSVEGRNYGYTF
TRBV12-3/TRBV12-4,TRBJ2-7,CASSKTDSYEQYF
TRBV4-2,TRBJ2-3,CASSQDGGGGKDTQYF
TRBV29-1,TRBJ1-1,CSVTVNTEAFF
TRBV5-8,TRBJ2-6,CAGGQFSGANVLTF
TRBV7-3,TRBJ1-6,CASSLLAAYNSPLHF
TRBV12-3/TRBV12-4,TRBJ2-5,CASSPAGETQYF
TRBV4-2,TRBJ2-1,CASSQEGTGMSGQFF
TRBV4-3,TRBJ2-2,CASSQEKGAGGPNTGELFF
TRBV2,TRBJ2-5,CASSEGEGRATQYF
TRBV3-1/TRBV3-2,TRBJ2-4,CASSANPGLAGSLAKNIQYF
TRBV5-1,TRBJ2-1,CASSGHRGEQFF
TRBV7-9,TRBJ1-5,CASSSTGGNQPQHF
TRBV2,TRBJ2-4,CASVGAANIQYF
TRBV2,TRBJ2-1,CASSGSLRGNEQFF
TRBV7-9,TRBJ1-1,CASSNRGRAFF
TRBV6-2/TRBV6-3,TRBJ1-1,CASSPYRDRGSEAFF
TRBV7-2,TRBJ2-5,CASSFSGARETQYF
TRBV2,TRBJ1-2,CASRAGLYGYTF
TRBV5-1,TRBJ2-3,CASSLGGQHTDTQYF
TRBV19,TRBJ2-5,CASSGWLAQKETQYF
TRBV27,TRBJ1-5,CASSLARDISNQPQHF
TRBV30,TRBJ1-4,CAWSGQADNEKLFF
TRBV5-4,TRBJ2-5,CASSREGARETQYF
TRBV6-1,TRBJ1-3,CASSGQDQISGNTIYF
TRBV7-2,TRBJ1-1,CASSLAANTEAFF
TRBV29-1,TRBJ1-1,CSVRQGMNTEAFF
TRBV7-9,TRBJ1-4,CAIVDSRYNEKLFF